Each of the 27 T cell receptor beta chains below was sequenced from the same sample in a study of radiotherapy plus CTLA-4 blockade in lung cancer. Sequencing used immunoSEQ multiplex PCR; TCRdb keeps in-frame clones, though not all of them. This sample has tens of thousands of clones, with roughly 88% found just once. The material sequenced was peripheral blood, taken from a patient treated with radiotherapy plus ipilimumab. Every receptor here comes from a human donor with non-small cell lung cancer whose response to radiotherapy plus ipilimumab could not be evaluated.

The J gene is TRBJ2-2, the V gene TRBV7-9, with D possibly being TRBD1 (6 bases). Germline values: CDR1 SEHNR, CDR2 FQNEAQ (reference sequence). The CDR3 is 14 residues long. V shed 5 bases and J shed 5 bases, with 12 bases lying between them. DNA of the CDR3: TGTGCCAGCAGCCCACAGGGTTGGACCGGGGAGCTGTTTTTT. The encoded protein is CASSPQGWTGELFF.

CDR3 nucleotides: TGTGCCAGCAGTGAATCTAGTTATACGCAGTATTTT. Its translation: CASSESSYTQYF. The chain carries TRBV25-1 and TRBJ2-3; D is unclear. Trimming removed 1 base at V and 7 bases at J, with 6 bases between. The CDR3 contains 12 residues. Germline values: CDR1 MGHDK, CDR2 SYGVNS. The whole variable domain, filled in from reference TRBV25-1 and TRBJ2-3, reads EADIYQTPRYLVIGTGKKITLECSQTMGHDKMYWYQQDPGMELHLIHYSYGVNSTEKGDLSSESTVSRIRTEHFPLTLESARPSHTSQYLCASSESSYTQYFGPGTRLTVL.

The chain is built from TRBV19 and TRBJ1-1; 7 bases map to TRBD1. Looked up from germline, CDR1 is LNHDA and CDR2 is SQIVND (reference sequence). The CDR3 is 14 amino acids. The junction had 6 bases not matched to a gene; V was cut back by 4 bases and J by 4 bases. The CDR3 DNA reads as TGTGCCAGTAGTAGGGACAGAATTGGCACTGAAGCTTTCTTT. Its protein is CASSRDRIGTEAFF.

Notes on this clone: At one boundary the junction diverges from the germline segment, which might be a read error. This chain connects TRBV28 to TRBJ2-1; possibly TRBD1 for D (6 bases). The CDR3 is 11 residues long. The germline V gene has CDR1 MDHEN and CDR2 SYDVKM. The CDR3 is CASSSRTAKVF. The CDR3 DNA sequence: TGTGCCAGCAGCTCTCGGACAGCAAAGGTCTTC.

The chain employs TRBV9 and TRBJ2-3, with TRBD1 identical over 8 bases. Germline CDR1 is SGDLS and CDR2 is YYNGEE. The CDR3 sequence is 17 residues long. Losses at the gene ends were 1 base for V and 1 base for J; bases not matched to a gene: 8. The CDR3 coding sequence is TGTGCCAGCAGCGTAAAAATGACAGGGGAAGGCACAGATACGCAGTATTTT. Translation: CASSVKMTGEGTDTQYF.

The chain recombines TRBV5-1 with TRBJ2-2, with a weak D call TRBD1 (6 bases). Trimming removed 0 bases at V and 7 bases at J, with 13 bases between. This CDR3 has 15 amino acids. Per the germline V gene, CDR1 is SGHRS and CDR2 is YFSETQ. The CDR3 loop is CASSLAPEGGGELFF. CDR3 DNA sequence: TGCGCCAGCAGCTTGGCCCCGGAAGGGGGCGGGGAGCTGTTTTTT.

The V and J genes are TRBV28 and TRBJ2-7, with a weak D call TRBD2 (6 bases). Germline CDR1 MDHEN, CDR2 SYDVKM. Trimming pared 7 bases from V and 0 bases from J, leaving 16 bases between. The CDR3 contains 15 residues. Here the CDR3 reads CASKTDYRPSYEQYF. CDR3 nucleotide sequence: TGTGCCAGCAAAACGGACTATCGCCCCTCCTACGAGCAGTACTTC. The full variable domain, completed using reference TRBV28 and TRBJ2-7, is DVKVTQSSRYLVKRTGEKVFLECVQDMDHENMFWYRQDPGLGLRLIYFSYDVKMKEKGDIPEGYSVSREKKERFSLILESASTNQTSMYLCASKTDYRPSYEQYFGPGTRLTVT.

The gene calls are TRBV5-1 and TRBJ1-4, with no clear D. This CDR3 is built from 13 residues. Trimming shortened V by 1 base and J by 7 bases, and 8 bases separated the two germline ends. Germline V gene lookup returns CDR1 SGHRS and CDR2 YFSETQ. The CDR3 is CASSLSGGEKLFF. CDR3 in DNA: TGCGCCAGCAGCTTGTCAGGTGGTGAAAAACTGTTTTTT.

The rearrangement uses TRBV7-9 and TRBJ2-1, with 9 bases fitting TRBD2. The CDR3 covers 15 residues. The ends lost 3 bases at V and 4 bases at J; junction bases unmatched: 4. Germline assignment: CDR1 SEHNR and CDR2 FQNEAQ (reference sequence). CDR3 DNA: TGTGCCAGCAGCTTGACTAGCGGCTTTTACAATGAGCAGTTCTTC. Encoded protein: CASSLTSGFYNEQFF.

The V call is TRBV6-5, the J call TRBJ2-7; 8 bases match TRBD1. This CDR3 contains 16 residues. Germline trimming cut 0 bases from V and 2 bases from J; bases unmatched to any gene: 6. Germline V gene sequence: CDR1 MNHEY, CDR2 SVGAGI. The CDR3 spells CASSYSNRGITYEQYF. CDR3 DNA: TGTGCCAGCAGTTACTCGAACAGGGGGATAACCTACGAGCAGTACTTC.

This clone was detected once. V is TRBV27 and J is TRBJ1-2; D is uncertain. CDR3 length: 13 residues. Germline lookup yields CDR1 MNHEY and CDR2 SMNVEV (reference sequence). With 5 bases removed from V and 4 bases from J, the gap between germline ends came to 11 bases. The DNA for the CDR3 is TGTGCCAGCAGTCAGTCGGCGGGCTATGGCTACACCTTC. It translates to CASSQSAGYGYTF.

This chain connects TRBV2 to TRBJ2-6; a weak D match, TRBD1 (6 bases). The CDR3 has 15 residues. V was trimmed by 4 bases and J by 3 bases, leaving 10 bases between them. Germline V gene data show CDR1 as SNHLY and CDR2 as FYNNEI. The DNA for the CDR3 is TGTGCCAGCAGTGGACAGGATAGTGGGGCCAACGTCCTGACTTTC. Protein sequence: CASSGQDSGANVLTF.

This clone was found once. The chain combines TRBV4-3 with TRBJ2-1; TRBD2 agrees at 9 bases. CDR3 size: 17 residues. The J segment lost 6 bases and the V segment lost 0 bases, leaving 9 bases of the junction unmatched. CDR1 and CDR2 from the germline V gene are LGHNA and YSLEER. The CDR3 sequence is CASSQDWLAGAGNEQFF. The CDR3 DNA reads as TGCGCCAGCAGCCAAGATTGGTTAGCGGGAGCGGGCAATGAGCAGTTCTTC.

This clone was observed a few times. This rearrangement joins TRBV6-6 to TRBJ1-6; TRBD1 agrees at 7 bases. J gave up 9 bases and V 6 bases, and 8 bases lay outside the gene matches. Germline lookup yields CDR1 MNHNY and CDR2 SVGAGI (reference sequence). The CDR3 covers 14 residues. The CDR3 loop reads CASSRDSMISPLHF. CDR3 DNA sequence: TGTGCCAGCAGCCGGGACAGTATGATTTCACCCCTCCACTTT.

This clone has only one observation. The chain carries TRBV7-9 and TRBJ1-1; no reliable D call. CDR3 size: 14 residues. Germline V gene data show CDR1 as SEHNR and CDR2 as FQNEAQ (reference sequence). With 1 base removed from V and 0 bases from J, the gap between germline ends came to 6 bases. The DNA of the CDR3 is TGTGCCAGCAGCTTAGGGGCGATGAACACTGAAGCTTTCTTT. Translation: CASSLGAMNTEAFF. The full variable domain, with the rest looked up from reference TRBV7-9 and TRBJ1-1, is DTGVSQNPRHKITKRGQNVTFRCDPISEHNRLYWYRQTLGQGPEFLTYFQNEAQLEKSRLLSDRFSAERPKGSFSTLEIQRTEQGDSAMYLCASSLGAMNTEAFFGQGTRLTVV.

The V and J genes are TRBV27 and TRBJ1-4; perhaps TRBD1 as D (5 bases). Germline CDR1 and CDR2: MNHEY and SMNVEV (reference sequence). The CDR3 extends over 15 amino acids. Deletions cut 4 bases from V and 7 bases from J, with 16 bases between. DNA of the CDR3: TGTGCCAGCAGTTCGAGTGGGGCAGGAACTGAAAAACTGTTTTTT. It codes for CASSSSGAGTEKLFF.

V and J are TRBV5-4 and TRBJ2-4; 11 positions match TRBD1. The CDR3 is 14 amino acids. Germline V gene data show CDR1 as SGHNT and CDR2 as YYREEE (reference sequence). Losses at the gene ends were 4 bases for V and 8 bases for J; bases not matched to a gene: 5. This chain's CDR3 is CASSGTGGKDIQYF. The CDR3 nucleotides are TGTGCCAGCAGCGGGACAGGGGGTAAGGACATTCAGTACTTC.

CDR3 sequence: CASSLLGQAGTGELFF. CDR3 coding DNA: TGTGCCAGCAGTTTATTAGGCCAGGCAGGCACCGGGGAGCTGTTTTTT. The chain combines TRBV28 with TRBJ2-2; no reliable D call. The CDR3 is 16 amino acids. Germline V gives CDR1 MDHEN, CDR2 SYDVKM. The ends were cut back, 1 base at V and 4 bases at J, with 13 bases in the middle.

The chain recombines TRBV13 with TRBJ2-3; TRBD2 is a possible D gene (7 bases). The CDR3 sequence is 15 residues long. The germline V and J ends were trimmed by 2 bases and 3 bases, with 12 bases remaining between them. The germline V gene has CDR1 PRHDT and CDR2 FYEKMQ (reference sequence). In DNA, the CDR3 is TGTGCCAGCAGCTTAAGGGGGGGAAAGACAGATACGCAGTATTTT. Amino acid sequence: CASSLRGGKTDTQYF.

V usage is TRBV5-1 and J usage is TRBJ2-3, with unresolved D. Germline V gene sequence: CDR1 SGHRS, CDR2 YFSETQ. The CDR3 sequence is 15 residues long. The V end was cut by 0 bases, the J end by 3 bases, with 11 bases between. The CDR3 loop is CASSLVGDGTDTQYF. CDR3 nucleotides: TGCGCCAGCAGCTTGGTAGGAGATGGGACAGATACGCAGTATTTT.

This rearrangement joins TRBV7-2 to TRBJ1-2; TRBD1 matches at 9 bases. Germline loops: CDR1 SGHTA, CDR2 FQGNSA. This CDR3 is built from 15 residues. The ends lost 5 bases at V and 6 bases at J; junction bases unmatched: 10. In nucleotides, the CDR3 is TGTGCCAGCAGCCAAGGACAGGGGTACAGTCATGGCTACACCTTC. It yields the protein CASSQGQGYSHGYTF.

The chain employs TRBV19 and TRBJ1-5; no definite D call. Germline CDR1 and CDR2: LNHDA and SQIVND (reference sequence). V was pared by 3 bases and J by 4 bases, with 7 bases between. The CDR3 has 13 residues. The CDR3 DNA reads as TGTGCCAGTAGTATCCAGGCTAATCAGCCCCAGCATTTT. Translating it yields CASSIQANQPQHF. The full variable domain, in which reference TRBV19 and TRBJ1-5 provide the parts outside the CDR3, is DGGITQSPKYLFRKEGQNVTLSCEQNLNHDAMYWYRQDPGQGLRLIYYSQIVNDFQKGDIAEGYSVSREKKESFPLTVTSAQKNPTAFYLCASSIQANQPQHFGDGTRLSIL.

This sequence joins TRBV27 and TRBJ1-6, with 8 bases identical to TRBD1. The CDR3 is 13 residues long. From germline, CDR1 is MNHEY and CDR2 SMNVEV (reference sequence). The trim removed 11 bases at V and 9 bases at J, leaving 9 bases unmatched. The CDR3 protein is CAGGRTGSSPLHF. DNA for the CDR3: TGTGCCGGGGGGAGGACAGGGAGTTCACCCCTCCACTTT.

CDR3 in DNA: TGTGCCAGCAGCTTGGGGGGAGGGTCTAGCAATGAGCAGTTCTTC. Its translation is CASSLGGGSSNEQFF. The chain employs TRBV5-4 and TRBJ2-1; 7 bases align to TRBD2. Per the germline V gene, CDR1 is SGHNT and CDR2 is YYREEE (reference sequence). The CDR3 has 15 amino acids. V lost 0 bases, J lost 6 bases, and 6 bases stayed unmatched.

The V gene is TRBV5-5, the J gene TRBJ2-2; TRBD1 agrees at 7 bases. The V gene end was trimmed by 3 bases and the J gene end by 2 bases; junction bases not matched to a gene: 7. The CDR3 spans 16 residues. Per germline, CDR1 SGHKS and CDR2 YYEKEE (reference sequence). The CDR3 region has the DNA TGTGCCAGCAGCTCCCTCCGGGACAGTAACACCGGGGAGCTGTTTTTT. It is translated as CASSSLRDSNTGELFF. Drawing the rest from reference TRBV5-5 and TRBJ2-2, the complete variable domain is DAGVTQSPTHLIKTRGQQVTLRCSPISGHKSVSWYQQVLGQGPQFIFQYYEKEERGRGNFPDRFSARQFPNYSSELNVNALLLGDSALYLCASSSLRDSNTGELFFGEGSRLTVL.

The chain is built from TRBV5-1 and TRBJ2-7; the match to TRBD2 covers 8 bases. The CDR3 runs to 14 residues. In germline, CDR1 is SGHRS, CDR2 YFSETQ. Unmatched junction bases numbered 2, after V lost 1 base and J lost 2 bases. Written as DNA, the CDR3 is TGCGCCAGCAGCTTGATTAGCGGGACCTACGAGCAGTACTTC. Encoded protein: CASSLISGTYEQYF.

The V call is TRBV9, the J call TRBJ2-3; D might be TRBD2 (5 bases). The CDR3 covers 13 residues. Germline values: CDR1 SGDLS, CDR2 YYNGEE. V lost 4 bases to trimming and J lost 2 bases, with 8 bases between them. CDR3 in amino acids: CASSFGVTDTQYF. Here the CDR3 DNA reads TGTGCCAGCAGCTTCGGGGTCACAGATACGCAGTATTTT.